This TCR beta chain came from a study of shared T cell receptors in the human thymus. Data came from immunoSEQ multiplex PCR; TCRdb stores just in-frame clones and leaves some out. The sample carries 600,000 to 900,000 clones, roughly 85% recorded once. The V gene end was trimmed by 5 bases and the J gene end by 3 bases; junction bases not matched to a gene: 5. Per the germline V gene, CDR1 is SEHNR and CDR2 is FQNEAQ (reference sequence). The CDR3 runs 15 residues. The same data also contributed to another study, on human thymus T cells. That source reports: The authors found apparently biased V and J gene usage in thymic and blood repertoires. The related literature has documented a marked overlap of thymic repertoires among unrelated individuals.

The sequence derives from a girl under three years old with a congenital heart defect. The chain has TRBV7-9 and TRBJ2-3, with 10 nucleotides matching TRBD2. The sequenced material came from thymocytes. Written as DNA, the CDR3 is TGTGCCAGCAGCCCAAGCGGGGGGGAAACAGATACGCAGTATTTT. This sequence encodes CASSPSGGETDTQYF.